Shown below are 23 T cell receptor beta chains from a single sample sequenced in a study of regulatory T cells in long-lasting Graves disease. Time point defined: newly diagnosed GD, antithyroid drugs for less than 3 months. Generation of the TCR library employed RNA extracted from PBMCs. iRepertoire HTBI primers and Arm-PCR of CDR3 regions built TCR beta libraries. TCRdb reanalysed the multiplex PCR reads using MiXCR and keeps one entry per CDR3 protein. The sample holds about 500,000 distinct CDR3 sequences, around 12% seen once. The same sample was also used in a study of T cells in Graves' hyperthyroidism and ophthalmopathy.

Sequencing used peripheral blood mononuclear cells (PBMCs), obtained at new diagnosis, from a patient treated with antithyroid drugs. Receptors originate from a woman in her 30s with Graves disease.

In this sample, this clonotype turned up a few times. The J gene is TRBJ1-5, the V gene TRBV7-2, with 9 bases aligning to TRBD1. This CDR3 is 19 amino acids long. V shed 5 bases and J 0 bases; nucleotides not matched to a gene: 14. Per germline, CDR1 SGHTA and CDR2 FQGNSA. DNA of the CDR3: TGTGCCAGCAGCCTTTATTCCGGGACAGGGTGGGATAGCAATCAGCCCCAGCATTTT. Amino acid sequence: CASSLYSGTGWDSNQPQHF. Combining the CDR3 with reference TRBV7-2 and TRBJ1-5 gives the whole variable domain GAGVSQSPSNKVTEKGKDVELRCDPISGHTALYWYRQSLGQGLEFLIYFQGNSAPDKSGLPSDRFSAERTGGSVSTLTIQRTQQEDSAVYLCASSLYSGTGWDSNQPQHFGDGTRLSIL.

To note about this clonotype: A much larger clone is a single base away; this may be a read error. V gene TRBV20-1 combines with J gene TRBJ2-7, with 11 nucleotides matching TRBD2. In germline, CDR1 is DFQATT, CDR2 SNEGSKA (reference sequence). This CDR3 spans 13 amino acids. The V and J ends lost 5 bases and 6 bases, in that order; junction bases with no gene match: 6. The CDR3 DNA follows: TGCAGTGCTCCTCGACTAGCGGGAAGCGAGCAGTACTTC. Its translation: CSAPRLAGSEQYF.

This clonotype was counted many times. The CDR3 reads CASSPKVEEAEAFF. CDR3 bases: TGTGCCAGCTCACCGAAGGTGGAAGAGGCTGAAGCTTTCTTT. The chain combines TRBV18 with TRBJ1-1; D not resolved. The CDR3 is made up of 14 amino acids. Trimming removed 3 bases at V and 6 bases at J, with 14 bases between. Per germline, CDR1 KGHSH and CDR2 LQKENI.

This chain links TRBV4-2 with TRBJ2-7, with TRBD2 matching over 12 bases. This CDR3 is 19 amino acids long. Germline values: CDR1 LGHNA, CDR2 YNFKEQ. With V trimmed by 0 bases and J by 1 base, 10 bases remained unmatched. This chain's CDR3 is CASSQDTTSGRFMSYEQYF. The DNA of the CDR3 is TGTGCCAGCAGCCAAGATACAACTAGCGGGAGGTTTATGTCCTACGAGCAGTACTTC.

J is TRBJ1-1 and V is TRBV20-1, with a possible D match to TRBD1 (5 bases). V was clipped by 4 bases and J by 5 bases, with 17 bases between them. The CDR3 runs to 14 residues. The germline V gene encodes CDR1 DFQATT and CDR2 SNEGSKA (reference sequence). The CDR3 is CSANPPGVWTEAFF. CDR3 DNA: TGCAGTGCTAATCCGCCGGGGGTGTGGACTGAAGCTTTCTTT.

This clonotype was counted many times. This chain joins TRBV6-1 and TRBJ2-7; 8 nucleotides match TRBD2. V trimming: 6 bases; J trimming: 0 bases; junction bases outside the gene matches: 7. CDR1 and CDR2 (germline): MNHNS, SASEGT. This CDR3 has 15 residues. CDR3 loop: CASSFGGVTSYEQYF. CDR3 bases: TGTGCCAGCAGCTTCGGGGGGGTAACCTCCTACGAGCAGTACTTC.

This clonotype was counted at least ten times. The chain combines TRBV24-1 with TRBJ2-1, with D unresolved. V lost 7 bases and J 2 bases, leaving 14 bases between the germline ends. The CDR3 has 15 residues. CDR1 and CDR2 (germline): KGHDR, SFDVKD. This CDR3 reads CATSTRHEAYNEQFF. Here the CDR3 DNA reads TGTGCCACCAGCACACGCCACGAGGCCTACAATGAGCAGTTCTTC.

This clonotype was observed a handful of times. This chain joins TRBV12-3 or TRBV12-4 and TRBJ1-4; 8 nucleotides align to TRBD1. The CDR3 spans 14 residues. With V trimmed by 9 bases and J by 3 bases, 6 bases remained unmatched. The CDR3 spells CASGQGWANEKLFF. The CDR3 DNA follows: TGTGCCAGTGGACAGGGCTGGGCTAATGAAAAACTGTTTTTT.

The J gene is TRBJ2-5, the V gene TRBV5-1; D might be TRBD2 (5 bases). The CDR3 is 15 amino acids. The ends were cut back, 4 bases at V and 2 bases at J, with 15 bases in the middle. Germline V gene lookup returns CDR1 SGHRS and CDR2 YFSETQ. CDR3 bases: TGCGCCAGCAGCCCAAACTCGGGGAGACAAGAGACCCAGTACTTC. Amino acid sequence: CASSPNSGRQETQYF.

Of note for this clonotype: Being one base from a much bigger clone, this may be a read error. CDR3 in DNA: TGTGCCAGCAGTTACTTGGGGGGAGCAGAGGGGACCCAGTACTTC. Translated: CASSYLGGAEGTQYF. The V gene is TRBV6-9, the J gene TRBJ2-5; TRBD2 might be the D (6 bases). CDR1 MNHGY and CDR2 SVAAGI come from the germline V gene. V lost 3 bases to trimming and J lost 7 bases, with 18 bases between them. This CDR3 has 15 amino acids.

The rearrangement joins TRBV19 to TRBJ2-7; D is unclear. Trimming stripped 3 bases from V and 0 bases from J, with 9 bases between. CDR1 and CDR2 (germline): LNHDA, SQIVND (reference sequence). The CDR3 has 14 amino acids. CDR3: CASSIQVSSYEQYF. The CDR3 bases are TGTGCCAGTAGTATTCAGGTCTCCTCCTACGAGCAGTACTTC.

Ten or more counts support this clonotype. CDR3 sequence: CASSLVGTANTDTQYF. Here the CDR3 DNA reads TGTGCCAGCAGCTTGGTGGGCACGGCCAACACAGATACGCAGTATTTT. V gene TRBV5-8 combines with J gene TRBJ2-3, with D hard to call. CDR3 length: 16 amino acids. Per the germline V gene, CDR1 is SGHTS and CDR2 is YDEGEE. The V end lost 0 bases, the J end lost 2 bases, and 13 bases lay between the germline ends.

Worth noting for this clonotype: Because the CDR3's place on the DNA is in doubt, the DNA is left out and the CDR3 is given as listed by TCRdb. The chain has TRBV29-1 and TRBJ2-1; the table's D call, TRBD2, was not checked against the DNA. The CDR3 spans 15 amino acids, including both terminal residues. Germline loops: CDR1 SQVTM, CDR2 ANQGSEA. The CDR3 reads CSVAAGACSYNEQFF.

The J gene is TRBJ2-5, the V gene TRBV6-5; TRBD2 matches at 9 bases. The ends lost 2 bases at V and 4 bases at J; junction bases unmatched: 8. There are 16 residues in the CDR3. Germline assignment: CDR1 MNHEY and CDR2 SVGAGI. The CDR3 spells CASSYQSGRRSETQYF. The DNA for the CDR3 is TGTGCCAGCAGTTACCAAAGCGGGAGGCGCTCAGAGACCCAGTACTTC.

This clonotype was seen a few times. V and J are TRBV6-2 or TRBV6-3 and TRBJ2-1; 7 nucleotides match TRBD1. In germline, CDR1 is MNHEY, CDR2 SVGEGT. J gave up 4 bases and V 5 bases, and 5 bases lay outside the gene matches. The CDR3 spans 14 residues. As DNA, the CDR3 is TGTGCCAGCAGTAAACGGGACAGTTACAATGAGCAGTTCTTC. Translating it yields CASSKRDSYNEQFF.

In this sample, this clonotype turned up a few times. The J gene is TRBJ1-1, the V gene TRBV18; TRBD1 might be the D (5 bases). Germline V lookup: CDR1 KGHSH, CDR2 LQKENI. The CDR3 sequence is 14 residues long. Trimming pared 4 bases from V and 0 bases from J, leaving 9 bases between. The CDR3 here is CASSLTELNTEAFF. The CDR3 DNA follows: TGTGCCAGCTCACTGACAGAGCTGAACACTGAAGCTTTCTTT.

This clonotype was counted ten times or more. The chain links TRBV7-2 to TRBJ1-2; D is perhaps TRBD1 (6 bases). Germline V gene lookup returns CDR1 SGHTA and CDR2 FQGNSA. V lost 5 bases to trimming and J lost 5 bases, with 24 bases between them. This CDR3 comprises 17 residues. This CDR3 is CASSPTGRGVLKYGYTF. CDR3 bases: TGTGCCAGCAGCCCTACAGGGAGAGGAGTTTTAAAGTATGGCTACACCTTC.

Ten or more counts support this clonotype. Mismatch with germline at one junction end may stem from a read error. DNA of the CDR3: TGTGCCAGCAGTTTAGCTAGGGAGACCCAGTACTTC. Its translation: CASSLARETQYF. V is TRBV7-2 and J is TRBJ2-5, with D unresolved. The CDR3 runs 12 residues. Germline V gene data show CDR1 as SGHTA and CDR2 as FQGNSA.

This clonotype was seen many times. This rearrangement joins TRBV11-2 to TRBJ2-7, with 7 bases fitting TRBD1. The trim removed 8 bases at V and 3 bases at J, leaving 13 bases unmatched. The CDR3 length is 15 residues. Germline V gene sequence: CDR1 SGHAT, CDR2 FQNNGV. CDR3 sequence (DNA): TGTGCCAGCGCCTTAACCCAGGACAGGTACTACGAGCAGTACTTC. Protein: CASALTQDRYYEQYF.

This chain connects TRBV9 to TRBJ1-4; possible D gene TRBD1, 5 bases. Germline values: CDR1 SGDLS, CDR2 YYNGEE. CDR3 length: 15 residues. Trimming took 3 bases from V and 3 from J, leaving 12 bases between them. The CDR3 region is CASSGSGAANEKLFF. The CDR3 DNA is TGTGCCAGCAGCGGGAGCGGGGCGGCTAATGAAAAACTGTTTTTT.

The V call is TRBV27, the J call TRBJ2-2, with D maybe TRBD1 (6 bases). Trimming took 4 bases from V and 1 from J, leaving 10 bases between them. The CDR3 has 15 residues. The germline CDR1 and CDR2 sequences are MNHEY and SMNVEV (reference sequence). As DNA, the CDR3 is TGTGCCAGCAGTTATGAGACAGGGAACACCGGGGAGCTGTTTTTT. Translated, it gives CASSYETGNTGELFF.

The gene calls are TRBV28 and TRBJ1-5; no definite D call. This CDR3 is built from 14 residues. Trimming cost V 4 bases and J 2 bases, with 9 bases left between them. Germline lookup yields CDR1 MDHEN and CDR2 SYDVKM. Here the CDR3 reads CASSSVRGNQPQHF. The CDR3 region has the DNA TGTGCCAGCAGTTCGGTACGGGGCAATCAGCCCCAGCATTTT.

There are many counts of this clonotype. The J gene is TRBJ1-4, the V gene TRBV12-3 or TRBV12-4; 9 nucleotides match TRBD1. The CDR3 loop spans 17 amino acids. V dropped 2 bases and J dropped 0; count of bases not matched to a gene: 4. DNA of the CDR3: TGTGCCAGCAGTTTAATGGGACAGGGTGCAACTAATGAAAAACTGTTTTTT. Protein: CASSLMGQGATNEKLFF.